This T cell receptor beta chain was retrieved from a study of T-cell reconstitution after alpha-beta-depleted transplantation in children. The CDR3 consists of 11 residues. V was clipped by 2 bases and J by 5 bases, with 6 bases between them. Germline lookup yields CDR1 DFQATT and CDR2 SNEGSKA (reference sequence). Overall study results and limits: After one year, T-cell counts and TCRbeta diversity mostly came from new T cells. Some patients' high day-60 TCRbeta diversity was traced to surviving recipient T cells and thymic progenitors.

This clonotype has just a few counts. The antigen is not known. Unique molecular identifiers were incorporated during preparation of the TCRbeta library. Using its own MiXCR run on the PCR reads, TCRdb lists one record per CDR3 protein. Of a few hundred thousand distinct CDR3 sequences detected, more than 20% appear once; the ten largest clones hold about 4.8%. The source material was PBMCs, mostly from graft donor cells, sampled 360 days after TCRalphabeta/CD19-depleted stem cell transplant. The rearrangement uses TRBV20-1 and TRBJ2-5; D remains ambiguous. This clonotype was obtained from a female patient aged 2-9 years who had a stem cell transplant for congenital amegakaryocytic thrombocytopenia, so the T cells may come from the graft donor. The chain's CDR3 is CSARPEETQYF. The CDR3 DNA reads TGCAGTGCTAGACCCGAGGAGACCCAGTACTTC.